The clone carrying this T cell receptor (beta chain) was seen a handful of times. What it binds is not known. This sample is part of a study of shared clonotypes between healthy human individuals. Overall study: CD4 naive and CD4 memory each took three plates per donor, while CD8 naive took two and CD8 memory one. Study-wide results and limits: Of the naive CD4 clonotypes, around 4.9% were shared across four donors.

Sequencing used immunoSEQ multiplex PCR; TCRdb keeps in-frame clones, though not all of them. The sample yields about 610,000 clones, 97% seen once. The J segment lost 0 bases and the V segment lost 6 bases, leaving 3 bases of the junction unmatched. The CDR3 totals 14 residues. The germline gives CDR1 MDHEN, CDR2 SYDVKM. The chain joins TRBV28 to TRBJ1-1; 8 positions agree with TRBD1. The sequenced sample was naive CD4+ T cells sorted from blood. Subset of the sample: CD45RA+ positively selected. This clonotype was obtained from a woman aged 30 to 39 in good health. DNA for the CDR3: TGTGCCAGCAGAGTGGGACAGGTGAACACTGAAGCTTTCTTT. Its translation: CASRVGQVNTEAFF.